The 2 T cell receptor beta chains listed next were all sequenced from one sample in a study of blood T cells in healthy people across ages. The second PCR ran about 7 to 12 cycles with a sample-barcoded 5' primer and J-beta primers. TCRdb reanalysed the 5' RACE reads using MiXCR and keeps one entry per CDR3 protein. The sample lists some 890,000 distinct CDR3 sequences; just under 30% were seen once. The data also belong to a second study, concerning T cells of mothers and their children.

The sequenced material came from blood. The receptors originated from a woman aged 40 to 55 in good health.

V is TRBV29-1 and J is TRBJ2-1, with 7 bases fitting TRBD2. The CDR3 runs 11 residues. The V segment lost 7 bases and the J segment 8 bases; nucleotides outside the gene matches: 5. CDR1 is SQVTM and CDR2 is ANQGSEA in the germline V gene. CDR3 sequence reads: CSAGEGYEQFF. For the CDR3, the DNA is TGCAGCGCTGGGGAGGGCTATGAGCAGTTCTTC.

The chain has TRBV3-1 and TRBJ2-5; D remains unclear. This CDR3 spans 15 amino acids. V lost 3 bases, J lost 11 bases, and 22 bases lay in between. Germline V lookup: CDR1 LGHDT, CDR2 YNNKEL (reference sequence). The CDR3 region has the DNA TGTGCCAGCAGCCACCCTCCTGGATCCCTACGAGAGCAGTACTTC. It codes for CASSHPPGSLREQYF.